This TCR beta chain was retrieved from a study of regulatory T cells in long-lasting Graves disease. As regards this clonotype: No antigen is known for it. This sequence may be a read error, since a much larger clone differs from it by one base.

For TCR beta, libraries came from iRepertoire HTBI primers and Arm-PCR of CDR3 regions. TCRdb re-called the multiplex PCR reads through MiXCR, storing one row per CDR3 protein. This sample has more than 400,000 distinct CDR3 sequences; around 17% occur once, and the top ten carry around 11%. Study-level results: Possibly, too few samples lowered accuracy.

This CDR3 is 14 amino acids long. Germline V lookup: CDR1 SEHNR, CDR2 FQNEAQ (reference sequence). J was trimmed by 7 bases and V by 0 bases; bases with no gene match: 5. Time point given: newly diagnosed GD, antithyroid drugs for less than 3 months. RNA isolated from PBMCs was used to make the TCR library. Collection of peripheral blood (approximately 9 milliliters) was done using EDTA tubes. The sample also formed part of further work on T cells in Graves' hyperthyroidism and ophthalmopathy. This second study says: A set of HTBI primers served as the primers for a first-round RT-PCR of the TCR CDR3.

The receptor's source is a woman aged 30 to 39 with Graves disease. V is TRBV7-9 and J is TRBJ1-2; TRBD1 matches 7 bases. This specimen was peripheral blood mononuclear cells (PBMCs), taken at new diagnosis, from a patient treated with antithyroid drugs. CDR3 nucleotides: TGTGCCAGCAGCTTAGCTTCAGGGGGGGCTGGCTACACCTTC. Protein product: CASSLASGGAGYTF.